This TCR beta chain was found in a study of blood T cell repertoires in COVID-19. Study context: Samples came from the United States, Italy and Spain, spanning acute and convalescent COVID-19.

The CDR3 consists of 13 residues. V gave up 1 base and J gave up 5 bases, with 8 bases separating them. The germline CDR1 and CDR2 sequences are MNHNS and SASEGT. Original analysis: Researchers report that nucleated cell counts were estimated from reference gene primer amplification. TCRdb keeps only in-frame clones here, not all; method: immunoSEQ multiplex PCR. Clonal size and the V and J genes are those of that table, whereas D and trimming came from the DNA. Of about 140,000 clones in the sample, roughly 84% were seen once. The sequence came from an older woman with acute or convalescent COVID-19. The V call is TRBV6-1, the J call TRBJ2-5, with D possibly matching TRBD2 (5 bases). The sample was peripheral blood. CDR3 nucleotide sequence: TGTGCCAGCAGTGAAGGGCGGAGGGAGACCCAGTACTTC. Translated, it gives CASSEGRRETQYF.